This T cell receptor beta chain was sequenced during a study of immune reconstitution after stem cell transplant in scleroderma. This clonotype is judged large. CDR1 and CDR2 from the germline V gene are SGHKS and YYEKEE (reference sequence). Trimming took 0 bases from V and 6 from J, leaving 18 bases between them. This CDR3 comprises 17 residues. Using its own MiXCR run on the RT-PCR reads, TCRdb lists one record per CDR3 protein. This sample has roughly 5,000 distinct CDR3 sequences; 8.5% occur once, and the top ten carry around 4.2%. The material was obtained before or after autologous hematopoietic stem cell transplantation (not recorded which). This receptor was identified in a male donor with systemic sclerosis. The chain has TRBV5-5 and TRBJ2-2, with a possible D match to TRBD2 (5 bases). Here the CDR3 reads CASSLAVVTTSAGELFF. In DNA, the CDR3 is TGTGCCAGCAGCTTGGCCGTTGTCACTACTAGTGCCGGGGAGCTGTTTTTT.